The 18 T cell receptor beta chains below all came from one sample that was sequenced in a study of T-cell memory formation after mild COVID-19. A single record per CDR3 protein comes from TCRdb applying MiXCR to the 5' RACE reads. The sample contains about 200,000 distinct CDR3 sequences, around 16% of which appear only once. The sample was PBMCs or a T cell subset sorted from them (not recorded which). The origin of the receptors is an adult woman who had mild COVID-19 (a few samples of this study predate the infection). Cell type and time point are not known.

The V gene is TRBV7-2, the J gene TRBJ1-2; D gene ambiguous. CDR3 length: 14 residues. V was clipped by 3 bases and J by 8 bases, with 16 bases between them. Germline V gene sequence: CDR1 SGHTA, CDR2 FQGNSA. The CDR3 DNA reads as TGTGCCAGCAGCTTGGAAAGTCGAATGGGAGGCTACACCTTC. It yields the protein CASSLESRMGGYTF.

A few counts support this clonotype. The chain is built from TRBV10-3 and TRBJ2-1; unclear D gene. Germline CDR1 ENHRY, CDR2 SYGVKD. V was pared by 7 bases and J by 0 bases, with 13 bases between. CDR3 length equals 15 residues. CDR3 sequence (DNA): TGTGCCATCAATTTAGCCCCTAGCTCCTACAATGAGCAGTTCTTC. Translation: CAINLAPSSYNEQFF.

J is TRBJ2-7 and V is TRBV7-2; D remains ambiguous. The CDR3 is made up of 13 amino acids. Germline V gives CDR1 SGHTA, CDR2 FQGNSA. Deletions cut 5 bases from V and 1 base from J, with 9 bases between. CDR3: CASSLTSSYEQYF. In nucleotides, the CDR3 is TGTGCCAGCAGCCTTACCAGTTCCTACGAGCAGTACTTC.

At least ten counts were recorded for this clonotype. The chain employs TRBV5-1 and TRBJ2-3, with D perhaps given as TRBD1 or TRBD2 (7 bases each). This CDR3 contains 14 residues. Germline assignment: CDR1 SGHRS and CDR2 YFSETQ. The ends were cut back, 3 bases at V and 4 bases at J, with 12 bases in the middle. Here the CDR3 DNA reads TGCGCCAGCAGCTCGGGGGGACAGTCAGATACGCAGTATTTT. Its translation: CASSSGGQSDTQYF.

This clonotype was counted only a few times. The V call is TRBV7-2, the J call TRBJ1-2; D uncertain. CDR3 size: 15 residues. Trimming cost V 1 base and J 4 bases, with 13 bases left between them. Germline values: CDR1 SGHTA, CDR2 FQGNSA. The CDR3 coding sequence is TGTGCCAGCAGCTTAGGTCGGGCAGGACCCTATGGCTACACCTTC. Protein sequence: CASSLGRAGPYGYTF.

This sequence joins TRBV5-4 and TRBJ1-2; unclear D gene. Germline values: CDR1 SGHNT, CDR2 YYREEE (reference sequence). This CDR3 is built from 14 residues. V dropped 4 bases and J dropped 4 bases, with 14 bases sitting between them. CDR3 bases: TGTGCCAGCAGCCTTGACGGATGGGGCTATGGCTACACCTTC. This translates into CASSLDGWGYGYTF.

CDR3 DNA sequence: TGTGCCAGCAGTTTAGACAGGGCGAATTCACCCCTCCACTTT. Its translation: CASSLDRANSPLHF. The J gene is TRBJ1-6, the V gene TRBV12-3 or TRBV12-4; TRBD1 is a possible D gene (6 bases). CDR3 length equals 14 residues. V lost 1 base and J lost 7, with 8 bases in between.

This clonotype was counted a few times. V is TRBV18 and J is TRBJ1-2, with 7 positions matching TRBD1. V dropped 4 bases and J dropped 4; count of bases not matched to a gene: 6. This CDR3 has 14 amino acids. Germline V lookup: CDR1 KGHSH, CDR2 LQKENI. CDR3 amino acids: CASSREGGGYGYTF. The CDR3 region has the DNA TGTGCCAGCTCACGGGAAGGGGGCGGCTATGGCTACACCTTC.

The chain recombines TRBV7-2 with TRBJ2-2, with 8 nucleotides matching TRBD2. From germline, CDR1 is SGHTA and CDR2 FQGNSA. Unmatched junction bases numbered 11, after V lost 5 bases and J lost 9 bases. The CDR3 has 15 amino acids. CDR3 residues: CASSEGTRFGRELFF. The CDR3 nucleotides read TGTGCCAGCAGCGAAGGGACTAGATTTGGAAGGGAGCTGTTTTTT.

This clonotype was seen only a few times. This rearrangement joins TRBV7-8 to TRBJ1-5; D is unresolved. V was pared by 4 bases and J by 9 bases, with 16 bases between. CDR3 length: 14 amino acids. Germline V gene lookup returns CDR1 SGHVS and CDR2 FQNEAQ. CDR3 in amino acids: CASSSGGGLGPQHF. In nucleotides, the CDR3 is TGTGCCAGCAGCTCCGGTGGAGGGTTAGGGCCCCAGCATTTT.

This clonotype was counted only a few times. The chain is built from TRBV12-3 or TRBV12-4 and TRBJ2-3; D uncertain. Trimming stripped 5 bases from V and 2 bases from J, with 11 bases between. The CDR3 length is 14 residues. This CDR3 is CASSGRRDTDTQYF. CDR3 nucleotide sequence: TGTGCCAGCAGTGGACGGCGAGACACAGATACGCAGTATTTT.

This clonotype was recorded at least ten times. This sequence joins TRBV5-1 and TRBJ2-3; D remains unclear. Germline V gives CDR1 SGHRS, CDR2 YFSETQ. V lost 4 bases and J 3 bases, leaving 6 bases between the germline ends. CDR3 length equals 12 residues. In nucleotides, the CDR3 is TGCGCCAGCAGCGAGGCAACAGATACGCAGTATTTT. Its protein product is CASSEATDTQYF.

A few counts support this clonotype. The CDR3 region has the DNA TGTGCCAGCAGCTTACTCCAGTGGGCATACAATGAGCAGTTCTTC. It specifies CASSLLQWAYNEQFF. This chain uses TRBV7-9 with TRBJ2-1; no definite D call. This CDR3 has 15 amino acids. Trimming shortened V by 2 bases and J by 4 bases, and 12 bases separated the two germline ends. From germline, CDR1 is SEHNR and CDR2 FQNEAQ (reference sequence).

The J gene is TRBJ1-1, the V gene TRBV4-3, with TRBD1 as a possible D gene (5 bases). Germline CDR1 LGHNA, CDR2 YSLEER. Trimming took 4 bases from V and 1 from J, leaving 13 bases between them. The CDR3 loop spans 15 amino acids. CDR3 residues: CASSPTDIWNTEAFF. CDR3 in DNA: TGCGCCAGCAGCCCTACGGACATCTGGAACACTGAAGCTTTCTTT.

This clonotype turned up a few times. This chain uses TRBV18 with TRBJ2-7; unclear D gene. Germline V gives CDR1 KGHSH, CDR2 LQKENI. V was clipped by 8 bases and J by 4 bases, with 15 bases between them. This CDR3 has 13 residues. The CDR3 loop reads CASTMTRDYEQYF. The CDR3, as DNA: TGTGCCAGCACGATGACTCGCGATTACGAGCAGTACTTC.

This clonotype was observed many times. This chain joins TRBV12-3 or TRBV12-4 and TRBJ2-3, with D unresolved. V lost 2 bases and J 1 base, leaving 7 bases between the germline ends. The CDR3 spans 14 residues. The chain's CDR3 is CASSLLGRTDTQYF. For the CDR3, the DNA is TGTGCCAGCAGTTTACTCGGACGCACAGATACGCAGTATTTT.

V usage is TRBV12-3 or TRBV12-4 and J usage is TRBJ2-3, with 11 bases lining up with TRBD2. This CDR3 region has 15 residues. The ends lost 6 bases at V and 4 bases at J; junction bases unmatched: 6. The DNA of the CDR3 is TGTGCCAGCAGCTTGGGACTAGCGGCTTCAGATACGCAGTATTTT. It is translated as CASSLGLAASDTQYF.

CDR3 loop: CASTYGEYEQYF. CDR3 DNA sequence: TGTGCCAGCACCTACGGGGAATACGAGCAGTACTTC. This sequence joins TRBV6-6 and TRBJ2-7, with D possibly matching TRBD2 (5 bases). The CDR3 has 12 residues. Germline V gene data show CDR1 as MNHNY and CDR2 as SVGAGI (reference sequence). Trimming left V 7 bases short and J 4 bases short, with 11 bases between.